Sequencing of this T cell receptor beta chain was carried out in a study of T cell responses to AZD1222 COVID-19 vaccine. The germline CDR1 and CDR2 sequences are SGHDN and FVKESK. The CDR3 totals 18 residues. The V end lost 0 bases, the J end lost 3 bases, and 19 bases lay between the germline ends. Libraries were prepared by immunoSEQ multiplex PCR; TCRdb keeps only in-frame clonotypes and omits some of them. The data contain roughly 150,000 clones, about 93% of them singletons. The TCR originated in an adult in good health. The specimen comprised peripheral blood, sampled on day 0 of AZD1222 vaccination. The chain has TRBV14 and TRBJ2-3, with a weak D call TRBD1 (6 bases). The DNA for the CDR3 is TGTGCCAGCAGCCAAGAAGGTTGGGGCAGGGGAAGGACAGATACGCAGTATTTT. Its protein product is CASSQEGWGRGRTDTQYF.